This TCR beta chain was identified during a study of T cell changes during pregnancy in multiple sclerosis. With 3 bases removed from V and 2 bases from J, the gap between germline ends came to 8 bases. The germline V gene encodes CDR1 SEHNR and CDR2 FQNEAQ (reference sequence). The CDR3 has 13 residues. Repertoires were generated with immunoSEQ multiplex PCR, while TCRdb's copy carries only in-frame clones and drops some. The sample has some 40,000 clones; under 90% are singletons. This clonotype was sampled from a female donor in good health, enrolled as a control in a pregnancy study. The V and J genes are TRBV7-9 and TRBJ2-7, with D maybe TRBD2 (5 bases). Sequenced here: peripheral blood, sampled in the second trimester of pregnancy. The CDR3 nucleotides read TGTGCCAGCAGCTTCGGGATAGCCTACGAGCAGTACTTC. It encodes CASSFGIAYEQYF.